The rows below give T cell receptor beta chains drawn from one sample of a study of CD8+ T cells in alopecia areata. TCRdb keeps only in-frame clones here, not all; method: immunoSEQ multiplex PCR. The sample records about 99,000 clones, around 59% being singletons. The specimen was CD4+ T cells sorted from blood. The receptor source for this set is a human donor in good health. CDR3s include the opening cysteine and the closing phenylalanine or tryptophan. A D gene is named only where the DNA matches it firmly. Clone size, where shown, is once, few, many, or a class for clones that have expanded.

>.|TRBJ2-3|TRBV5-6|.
TGTGCCAGCAGCTTGTATGGGAGCAAGCAAACGCAGTATTTT
CASSLYGSKQTQYF
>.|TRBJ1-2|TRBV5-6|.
TGTGCCAGCAGCTTGCGCCAGGGTAGCTATGGCTACACCTTC
CASSLRQGSYGYTF
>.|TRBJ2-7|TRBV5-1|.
TGCGCCAGCAGCGCTCAGGGGATCTCCTACGAGCAGTACTTC
CASSAQGISYEQYF
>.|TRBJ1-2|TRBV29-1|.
TGCAGCGTTGAAGGGGGGGGCGGTGGCTACACCTTC
CSVEGGGGGYTF
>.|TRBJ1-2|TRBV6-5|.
TGTGCCAGCAGCCACCACCTTTCGGTCTACGGCTACACCTTC
CASSHHLSVYGYTF
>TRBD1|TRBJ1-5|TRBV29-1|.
TGCAGCGTTCTGACAGGGGGCACTGGTCAGCCCCAGCATTTT
CSVLTGGTGQPQHF
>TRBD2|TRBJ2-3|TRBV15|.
TGTGCCACCAGGAAAGCGGGGTCTGACGATACGCAGTATTTT
CATRKAGSDDTQYF
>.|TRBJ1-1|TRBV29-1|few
TGCAGCGTTGAGCGGCAGCCCTTGGGGAACACTGAAGCTTTCTTT
CSVERQPLGNTEAFF
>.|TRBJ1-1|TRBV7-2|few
TGTGCCAGCAGCCCATTAGCAGGGTTAGCTTTCTTT
CASSPLAGLAFF
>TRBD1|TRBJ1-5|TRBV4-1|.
TGCGCCAGCAGCCAAGTCGACAGGGGCTTCAATCAGCCCCAGCATTTT
CASSQVDRGFNQPQHF
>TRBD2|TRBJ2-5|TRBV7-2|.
TGTGCCAGCAGCACTAGCGGGGGGGAGGTAGAGACCCAGTACTTC
CASSTSGGEVETQYF
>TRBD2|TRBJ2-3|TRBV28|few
TGTGCCAGCAGCTCGGGGGGACCGACAGATACGCAGTATTTT
CASSSGGPTDTQYF
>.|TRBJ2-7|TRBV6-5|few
TGTGCCAGCAGTTACTCTGGCAGCTCCTACGAGCAGTACTTC
CASSYSGSSYEQYF
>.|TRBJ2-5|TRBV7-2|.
TGTGCCAGCAGCCGACGAGGGGAAGAGACCCAGTACTTC
CASSRRGEETQYF
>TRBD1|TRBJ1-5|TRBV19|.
TGTGCCAGTACCCCGACAGGGTGGGTCAATCAGCCCCAGCATTTT
CASTPTGWVNQPQHF
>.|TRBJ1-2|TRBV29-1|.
TGCAGCGACTCTCCCGGGGCGCAGCACGGCTACACCTTC
CSDSPGAQHGYTF